These T cell receptor beta chains were read from a single sample in a study of patients and donors after allogeneic stem cell transplantation. TCRdb itself ran the RT-PCR reads through MiXCR, one entry per CDR3 protein. The data hold roughly 940,000 distinct CDR3 sequences, with more than 15% observed a single time. Material: blood, either unsorted or a sorted T cell fraction (not recorded which). These receptor sequences come from a human donor who was either an allogeneic HSCT recipient or a stem cell or donor lymphocyte infusion donor (not recorded which). It is not recorded whose cells these are; they may come from a transplant donor. Both conserved end residues are part of each CDR3. A D gene is named only where the DNA matches it firmly. Only some rows state a clone size, as once, few, many or a class for expanded clones.

J gene: TRBJ2-7; V gene: TRBV7-3; D gene: .; clone size: few; CDR3 DNA: TGTGCCAGCCTAACCGGGAGAGACTTC; CDR3 protein: CASLTGRDF
J gene: TRBJ2-3; V gene: TRBV24-1; D gene: .; clone size: few; CDR3 DNA: TGTGCCACCAGTGATCCCCCCAGGGAAGCCACAGATACGCAGTATTTT; CDR3 protein: CATSDPPREATDTQYF
J gene: TRBJ2-2; V gene: TRBV5-4; D gene: .; clone size: .; CDR3 DNA: TGTACCAGCAGCTTTTCCAGGGGGAACACCGGGGAGCTGTTTTTT; CDR3 protein: CTSSFSRGNTGELFF
J gene: TRBJ2-2; V gene: TRBV25-1; D gene: .; clone size: .; CDR3 DNA: TGTGCCAGCAGTGCTCCCGGGGACGGGGAGCTGTTTTTT; CDR3 protein: CASSAPGDGELFF
J gene: TRBJ1-1; V gene: TRBV7-9; D gene: .; clone size: .; CDR3 DNA: TGTGCCAGCAGCTTAGCTCTAGTATCGAACACTGAAGCTTTCTTT; CDR3 protein: CASSLALVSNTEAFF
J gene: TRBJ2-5; V gene: TRBV7-9; D gene: .; clone size: .; CDR3 DNA: TGTGCCAGCAGCTTCTCTCGGGCCCCTGGAGAGACCCAGTACTTC; CDR3 protein: CASSFSRAPGETQYF
J gene: TRBJ2-2; V gene: TRBV12-3/TRBV12-4; D gene: .; clone size: few; CDR3 DNA: TGTGCCAGCAGTCAGGGGGGAGGGGAGCTGTTTTTT; CDR3 protein: CASSQGGGELFF
J gene: TRBJ1-2; V gene: TRBV25-1; D gene: .; clone size: few; CDR3 DNA: TGTGCCAGCAGTGAACGGGATGGCTACACCTTC; CDR3 protein: CASSERDGYTF
J gene: TRBJ1-2; V gene: TRBV24-1; D gene: TRBD1; clone size: .; CDR3 DNA: TGTGCCACCAGTGACCGTCCGGGACAGGGAGCCTATGGCTACACCTTC; CDR3 protein: CATSDRPGQGAYGYTF
J gene: TRBJ2-2; V gene: TRBV5-1; D gene: TRBD1; clone size: .; CDR3 DNA: TGCGCCAGCAGCAGGGACAGGGAAATTCCCGGGGAGCTGTTTTTT; CDR3 protein: CASSRDREIPGELFF
J gene: TRBJ2-7; V gene: TRBV5-1; D gene: .; clone size: .; CDR3 DNA: TGCGCCAGCAGGGAAGGGCTCTCCTACGAGCAGTACTTC; CDR3 protein: CASREGLSYEQYF
J gene: TRBJ1-1; V gene: TRBV10-3; D gene: TRBD1; clone size: few; CDR3 DNA: TGTGCCATCAGCTTCGGACAGGGGGCTAAGCAAACTGAAGCTTTCTTT; CDR3 protein: CAISFGQGAKQTEAFF
J gene: TRBJ1-1; V gene: TRBV7-9; D gene: .; clone size: .; CDR3 DNA: TGTGCCAGCAGCTTAGCCCAGGGGACGAACACTGAAGCTTTCTTT; CDR3 protein: CASSLAQGTNTEAFF
J gene: TRBJ2-3; V gene: TRBV11-2; D gene: TRBD2; clone size: once; CDR3 DNA: TGTGCCAGCAGCACCACACGAGGAGGACTAGCGGGAGTAGCAGATACGCAGTATTTT; CDR3 protein: CASSTTRGGLAGVADTQYF
J gene: TRBJ1-1; V gene: TRBV2; D gene: .; clone size: .; CDR3 DNA: TGTGCCAGCATCCCGGACAGCCTGAACACTGAAGCTTTCTTT; CDR3 protein: CASIPDSLNTEAFF
J gene: TRBJ1-1; V gene: TRBV4-1; D gene: .; clone size: few; CDR3 DNA: TGCGCCAGCAGCCCCCCCCAGGGCCACACTGAAGCTTTCTTT; CDR3 protein: CASSPPQGHTEAFF
J gene: TRBJ2-3; V gene: TRBV7-8; D gene: .; clone size: .; CDR3 DNA: TGTGCCAGCAGCTTAGAAGTGGGGGGGCTTGTCACAGATACGCAGTATTTT; CDR3 protein: CASSLEVGGLVTDTQYF
J gene: TRBJ2-4; V gene: TRBV7-2; D gene: .; clone size: .; CDR3 DNA: TGTGCCAGCAGCCCCCGGGAAACCTCCAAAAACATTCAGTACTTC; CDR3 protein: CASSPRETSKNIQYF
J gene: TRBJ2-7; V gene: TRBV5-1; D gene: .; clone size: few; CDR3 DNA: TGCGCCAGCAGCTTGGCGGGGACGACAGGTCCCTACGAGCAGTACTTC; CDR3 protein: CASSLAGTTGPYEQYF
J gene: TRBJ1-2; V gene: TRBV6-5; D gene: TRBD1; clone size: .; CDR3 DNA: TGTGCCAGCAGTTACTCGGGACAGGAGAGGGTACTCTATGGCTACACCTTC; CDR3 protein: CASSYSGQERVLYGYTF
J gene: TRBJ1-1; V gene: TRBV2; D gene: .; clone size: .; CDR3 DNA: TGTGCCAGCAGTGAAGAGGTTGAAGCTTTCTTT; CDR3 protein: CASSEEVEAFF
J gene: TRBJ2-5; V gene: TRBV6-4; D gene: .; clone size: .; CDR3 DNA: TGTGCCAGCAGTGACAATTTGGTTATGCTCGCCGACACACAAGAGACCCAGTACTTC; CDR3 protein: CASSDNLVMLADTQETQYF
J gene: TRBJ2-2; V gene: TRBV14; D gene: TRBD1; clone size: .; CDR3 DNA: TGTGCCAGCAGCCAAGGAGTTGATAGACAGGGCTTCAACACCGGGGAGCTGTTTTTT; CDR3 protein: CASSQGVDRQGFNTGELFF
J gene: TRBJ1-5; V gene: TRBV6-1; D gene: .; clone size: .; CDR3 DNA: TGTGCCAGCAGTGAATGGGTAGGGGGAGACAATCAGCCCCAGCATTTT; CDR3 protein: CASSEWVGGDNQPQHF
J gene: TRBJ2-2; V gene: TRBV11-1; D gene: .; clone size: many; CDR3 DNA: TGTGCCAGCAGCTTATACGGGAACACCGGGGAGCTGTTTTTT; CDR3 protein: CASSLYGNTGELFF
J gene: TRBJ1-2; V gene: TRBV20-1; D gene: .; clone size: .; CDR3 DNA: TGCAGTGCTAGTGAAGGTGACGGCTATGGCTACACCTTC; CDR3 protein: CSASEGDGYGYTF
J gene: TRBJ2-7; V gene: TRBV12-3/TRBV12-4; D gene: TRBD2; clone size: many; CDR3 DNA: TGTGCCAGCAGTCGGACCGGGACTAGCGGGAGTTACGAGCAGTACTTC; CDR3 protein: CASSRTGTSGSYEQYF
J gene: TRBJ2-7; V gene: TRBV19; D gene: .; clone size: .; CDR3 DNA: TGTGCCAGTAGTATTGGCCAGTCGGGAGAGCAGTACTTC; CDR3 protein: CASSIGQSGEQYF
J gene: TRBJ1-6; V gene: TRBV11-2; D gene: .; clone size: .; CDR3 DNA: TGTGCCAGCAGCTCCCTGGATTCACCCCTCCACTTT; CDR3 protein: CASSSLDSPLHF
J gene: TRBJ2-7; V gene: TRBV12-3/TRBV12-4; D gene: .; clone size: few; CDR3 DNA: TGTGCCAGCACCCCGGGTGGACCAGGCTCCTACGAGCAGTACTTC; CDR3 protein: CASTPGGPGSYEQYF
J gene: TRBJ1-1; V gene: TRBV20-1; D gene: .; clone size: .; CDR3 DNA: TGCAGTGCTAGAGATTCAGAGAGGGGGAACACTGAAGCTTTCTTT; CDR3 protein: CSARDSERGNTEAFF
J gene: TRBJ2-1; V gene: TRBV15; D gene: .; clone size: few; CDR3 DNA: TGTGCCACCAGCAGAGATTTTGGGGGCTCCTACAATGAGCAGTTCTTC; CDR3 protein: CATSRDFGGSYNEQFF